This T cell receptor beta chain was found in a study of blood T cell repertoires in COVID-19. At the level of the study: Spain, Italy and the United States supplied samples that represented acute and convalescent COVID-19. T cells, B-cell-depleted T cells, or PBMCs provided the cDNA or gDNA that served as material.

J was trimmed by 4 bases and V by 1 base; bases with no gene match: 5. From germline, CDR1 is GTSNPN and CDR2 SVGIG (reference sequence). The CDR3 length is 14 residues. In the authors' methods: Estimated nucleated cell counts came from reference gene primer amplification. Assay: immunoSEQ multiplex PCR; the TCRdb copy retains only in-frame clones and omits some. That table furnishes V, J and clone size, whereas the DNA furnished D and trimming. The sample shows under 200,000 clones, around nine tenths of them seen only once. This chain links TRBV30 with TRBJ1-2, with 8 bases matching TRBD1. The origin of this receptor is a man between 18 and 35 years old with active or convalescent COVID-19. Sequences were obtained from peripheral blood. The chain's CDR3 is CAWSGQGPGYGYTF. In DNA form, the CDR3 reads TGTGCCTGGAGTGGACAGGGGCCGGGCTATGGCTACACCTTC.